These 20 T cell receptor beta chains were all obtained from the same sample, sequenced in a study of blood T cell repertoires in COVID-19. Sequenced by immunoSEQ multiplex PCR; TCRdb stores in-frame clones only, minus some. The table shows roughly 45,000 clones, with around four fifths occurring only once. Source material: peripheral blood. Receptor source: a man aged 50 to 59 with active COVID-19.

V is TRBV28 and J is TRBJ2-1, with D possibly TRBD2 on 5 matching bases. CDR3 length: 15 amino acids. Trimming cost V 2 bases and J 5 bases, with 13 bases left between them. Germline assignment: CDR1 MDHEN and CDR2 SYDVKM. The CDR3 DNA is TGTGCCAGCAGTTTAATTCCCAGGACTGACAATGAGCAGTTCTTC. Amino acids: CASSLIPRTDNEQFF.

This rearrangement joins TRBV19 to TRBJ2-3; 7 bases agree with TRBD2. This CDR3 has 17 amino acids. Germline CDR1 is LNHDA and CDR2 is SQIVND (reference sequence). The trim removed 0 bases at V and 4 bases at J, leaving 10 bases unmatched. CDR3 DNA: TGTGCCAGTAGTATAGAGTCCGGGACTATGAGGCCAGATACGCAGTATTTT. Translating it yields CASSIESGTMRPDTQYF.

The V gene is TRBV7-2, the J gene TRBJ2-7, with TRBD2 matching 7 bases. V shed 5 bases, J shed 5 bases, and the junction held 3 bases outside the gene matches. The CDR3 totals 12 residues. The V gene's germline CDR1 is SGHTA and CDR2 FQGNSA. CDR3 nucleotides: TGTGCCAGCAGCGCTAGCGGAGACGAGCAGTACTTC. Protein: CASSASGDEQYF.

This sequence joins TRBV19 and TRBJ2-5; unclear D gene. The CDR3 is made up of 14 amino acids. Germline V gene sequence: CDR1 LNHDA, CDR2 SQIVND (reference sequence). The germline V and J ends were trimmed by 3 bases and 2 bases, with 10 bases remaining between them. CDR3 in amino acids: CASSIREFQETQYF. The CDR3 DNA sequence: TGTGCCAGTAGTATCCGAGAATTTCAAGAGACCCAGTACTTC.

Here the CDR3 reads CASPREDTDTQYF. The CDR3, as DNA: TGTGCCAGTCCACGGGAAGACACAGATACGCAGTATTTT. The V and J genes are TRBV19 and TRBJ2-3, with D possibly TRBD2 on 5 matching bases. Germline V CDR1 and CDR2: LNHDA, SQIVND (reference sequence). Trimming cost V 8 bases and J 2 bases, with 11 bases left between them. This CDR3 contains 13 residues.

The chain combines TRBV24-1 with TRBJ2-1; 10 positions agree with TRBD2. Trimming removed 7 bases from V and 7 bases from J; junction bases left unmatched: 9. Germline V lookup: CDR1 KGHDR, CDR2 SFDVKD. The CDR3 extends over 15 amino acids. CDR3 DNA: TGTGCCACCAGCCCACTAGCGGGGTCTTCAAATGAGCAGTTCTTC. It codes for CATSPLAGSSNEQFF.

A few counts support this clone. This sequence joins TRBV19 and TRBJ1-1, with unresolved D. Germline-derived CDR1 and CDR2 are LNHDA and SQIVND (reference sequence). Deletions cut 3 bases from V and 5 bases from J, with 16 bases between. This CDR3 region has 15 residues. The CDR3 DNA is TGTGCCAGTAGTATTTTGGGAGCTCAAGGTACTGAAGCTTTCTTT. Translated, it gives CASSILGAQGTEAFF.

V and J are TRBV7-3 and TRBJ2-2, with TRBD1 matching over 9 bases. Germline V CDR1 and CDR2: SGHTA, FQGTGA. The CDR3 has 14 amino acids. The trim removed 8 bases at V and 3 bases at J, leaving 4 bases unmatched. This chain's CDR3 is CASAWDRDTGELFF. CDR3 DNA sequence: TGTGCCAGCGCCTGGGACAGGGACACCGGGGAGCTGTTTTTT.

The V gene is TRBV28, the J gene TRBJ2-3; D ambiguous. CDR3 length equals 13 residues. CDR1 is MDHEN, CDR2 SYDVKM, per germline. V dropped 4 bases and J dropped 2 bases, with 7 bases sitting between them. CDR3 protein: CASSSGFTDTQYF. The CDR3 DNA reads TGTGCCAGCAGTTCCGGGTTCACAGATACGCAGTATTTT. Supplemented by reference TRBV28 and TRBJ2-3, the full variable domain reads DVKVTQSSRYLVKRTGEKVFLECVQDMDHENMFWYRQDPGLGLRLIYFSYDVKMKEKGDIPEGYSVSREKKERFSLILESASTNQTSMYLCASSSGFTDTQYFGPGTRLTVL.

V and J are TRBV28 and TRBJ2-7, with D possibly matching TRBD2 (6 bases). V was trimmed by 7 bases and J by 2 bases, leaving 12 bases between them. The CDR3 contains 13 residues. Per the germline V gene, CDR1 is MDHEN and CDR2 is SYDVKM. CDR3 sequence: CASTLRGTYEQYF. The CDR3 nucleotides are TGTGCCAGCACCCTTCGGGGGACCTACGAGCAGTACTTC.

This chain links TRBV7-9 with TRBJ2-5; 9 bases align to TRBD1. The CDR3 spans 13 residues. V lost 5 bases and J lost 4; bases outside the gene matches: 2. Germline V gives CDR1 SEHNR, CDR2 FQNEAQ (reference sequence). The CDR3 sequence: CASSPDRGETQYF. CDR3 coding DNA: TGTGCCAGCAGCCCGGACAGGGGAGAGACCCAGTACTTC.

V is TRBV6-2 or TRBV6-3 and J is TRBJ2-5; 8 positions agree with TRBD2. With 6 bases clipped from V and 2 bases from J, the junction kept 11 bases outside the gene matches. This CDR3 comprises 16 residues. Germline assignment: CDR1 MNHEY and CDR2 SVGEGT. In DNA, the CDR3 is TGTGCCAGCAGCTATCGGGGCCCTAGCGGGCAAGAGACCCAGTACTTC. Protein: CASSYRGPSGQETQYF.

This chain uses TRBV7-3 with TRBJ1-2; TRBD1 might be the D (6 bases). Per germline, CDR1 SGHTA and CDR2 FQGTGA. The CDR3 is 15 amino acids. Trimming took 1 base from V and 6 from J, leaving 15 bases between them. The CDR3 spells CASSLMQGFMDGYTF. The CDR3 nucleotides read TGTGCCAGCAGCTTAATGCAGGGGTTTATGGATGGCTACACCTTC.

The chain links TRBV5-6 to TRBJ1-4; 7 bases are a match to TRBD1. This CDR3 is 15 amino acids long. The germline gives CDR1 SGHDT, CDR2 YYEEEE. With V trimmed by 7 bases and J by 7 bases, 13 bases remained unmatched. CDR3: CASFEGGRAGEKLFF. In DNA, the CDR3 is TGTGCCAGCTTCGAAGGGGGCAGGGCTGGTGAAAAACTGTTTTTT.

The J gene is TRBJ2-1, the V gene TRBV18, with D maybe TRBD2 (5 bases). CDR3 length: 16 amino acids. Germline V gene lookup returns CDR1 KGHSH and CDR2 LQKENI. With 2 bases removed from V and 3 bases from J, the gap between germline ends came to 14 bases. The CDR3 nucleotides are TGTGCCAGCTCACCAAGGGCAGTAGCGAGCTACAATGAGCAGTTCTTC. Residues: CASSPRAVASYNEQFF. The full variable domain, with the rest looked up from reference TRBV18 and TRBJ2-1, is NAGVMQNPRHLVRRRGQEARLRCSPMKGHSHVYWYRQLPEEGLKFMVYLQKENIIDESGMPKERFSAEFPKEGPSILRIQQVVRGDSAAYFCASSPRAVASYNEQFFGPGTRLTVL.

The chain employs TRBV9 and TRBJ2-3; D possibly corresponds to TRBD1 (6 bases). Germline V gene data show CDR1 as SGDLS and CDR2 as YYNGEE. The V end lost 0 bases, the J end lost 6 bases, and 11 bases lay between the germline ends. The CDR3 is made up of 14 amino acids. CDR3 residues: CASSVVGQLDTQYF. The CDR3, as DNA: TGTGCCAGCAGCGTAGTCGGACAGTTGGATACGCAGTATTTT. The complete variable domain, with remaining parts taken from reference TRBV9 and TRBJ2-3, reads DSGVTQTPKHLITATGQRVTLRCSPRSGDLSVYWYQQSLDQGLQFLIQYYNGEERAKGNILERFSAQQFPDLHSELNLSSLELGDSALYFCASSVVGQLDTQYFGPGTRLTVL.

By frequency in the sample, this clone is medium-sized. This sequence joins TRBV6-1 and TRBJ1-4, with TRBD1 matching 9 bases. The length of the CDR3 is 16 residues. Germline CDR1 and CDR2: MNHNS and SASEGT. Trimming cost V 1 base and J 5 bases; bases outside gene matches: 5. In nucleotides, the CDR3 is TGTGCCAGCAGTGAAGAAATGGGGACAGGGAATGAAAAACTGTTTTTT. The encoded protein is CASSEEMGTGNEKLFF.

This chain's CDR3 is CAWSPTRELFF. The DNA of the CDR3 is TGTGCCTGGAGTCCTACCAGGGAGCTGTTTTTT. The chain couples TRBV30 to TRBJ2-2; D gene unclear. The V gene lost 2 bases and the J gene lost 9 bases, with 7 bases spanning the gap. Germline loops: CDR1 GTSNPN, CDR2 SVGIG (reference sequence). CDR3 length equals 11 residues.

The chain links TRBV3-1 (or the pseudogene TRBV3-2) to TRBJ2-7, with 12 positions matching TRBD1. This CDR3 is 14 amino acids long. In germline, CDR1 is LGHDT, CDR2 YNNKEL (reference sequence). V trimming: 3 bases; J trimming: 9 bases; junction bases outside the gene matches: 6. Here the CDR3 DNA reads TGTGCCAGCAGCCATACCGGGACAGGGGGCGTGCAGTACTTC. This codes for CASSHTGTGGVQYF.

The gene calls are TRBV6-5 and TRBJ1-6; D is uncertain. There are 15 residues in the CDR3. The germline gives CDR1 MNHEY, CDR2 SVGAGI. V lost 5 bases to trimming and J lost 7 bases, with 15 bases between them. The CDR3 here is CASSPLQTGNSPLHF. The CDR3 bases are TGTGCCAGCAGTCCCCTCCAGACGGGGAATTCACCCCTCCACTTT.